The 31 T cell receptor beta chains reported below all come from one sample, sequenced in a study of shared T cell receptors in the human thymus. Sequencing was performed with immunoSEQ multiplex PCR; in TCRdb, only in-frame clones are kept and a portion is missing. The sample has around 67,000 clones, roughly 96% seen once; the top ten hold approximately 0.03%. Sequencing used thymocytes. The receptors originated from a human donor.

The chain couples TRBV19 to TRBJ1-4; D gene uncertain. In germline, CDR1 is LNHDA, CDR2 SQIVND (reference sequence). This CDR3 has 11 amino acids. V gave up 9 bases and J gave up 11 bases, with 13 bases separating them. This CDR3 is CARGSGTKLFF. In DNA, the CDR3 is TGTGCCAGAGGGAGCGGAACGAAACTGTTTTTT. The full variable domain, completed using reference TRBV19 and TRBJ1-4, is DGGITQSPKYLFRKEGQNVTLSCEQNLNHDAMYWYRQDPGQGLRLIYYSQIVNDFQKGDIAEGYSVSREKKESFPLTVTSAQKNPTAFYLCARGSGTKLFFGSGTQLSVL.

The J gene is TRBJ2-2, the V gene TRBV6-5; D possibly corresponds to TRBD1 (6 bases). The CDR3 consists of 15 residues. Germline assignment: CDR1 MNHEY and CDR2 SVGAGI. V lost 5 bases and J lost 0, with 10 bases in between. CDR3 sequence reads: CASSRDRSNTGELFF. The CDR3 DNA reads TGTGCCAGCAGTCGCGACAGGTCGAACACCGGGGAGCTGTTTTTT.

This sequence joins TRBV13 and TRBJ2-7; 7 bases are shared with TRBD1. Trimming cost V 7 bases and J 3 bases; bases outside gene matches: 21. The CDR3 sequence is 18 residues long. CDR1 and CDR2 from the germline V gene are PRHDT and FYEKMQ (reference sequence). The CDR3 region is CASTVRGRMGVRDYEQYF. As DNA, the CDR3 is TGTGCCAGCACCGTGAGGGGGCGAATGGGGGTCAGGGACTACGAGCAGTACTTC.

The chain combines TRBV18 with TRBJ2-2; D is unclear. Trimming removed 6 bases at V and 0 bases at J, with 2 bases between. This CDR3 is 12 amino acids long. Germline V gene data show CDR1 as KGHSH and CDR2 as LQKENI. The CDR3 coding sequence is TGTGCCAGCTCGTCGAACACCGGGGAGCTGTTTTTT. It specifies CASSSNTGELFF. The variable domain in full, completed from reference TRBV18 and TRBJ2-2, reads NAGVMQNPRHLVRRRGQEARLRCSPMKGHSHVYWYRQLPEEGLKFMVYLQKENIIDESGMPKERFSAEFPKEGPSILRIQQVVRGDSAAYFCASSSNTGELFFGEGSRLTVL.

The rearrangement links TRBV5-6 to TRBJ1-3, with no clear D. CDR3 size: 17 residues. The germline CDR1 and CDR2 sequences are SGHDT and YYEEEE. Trimming shortened V by 0 bases and J by 1 base, and 14 bases separated the two germline ends. DNA for the CDR3: TGTGCCAGCAGCTTGGCCGCCAGTTTGTCTTCTGGAAACACCATATATTTT. The encoded protein is CASSLAASLSSGNTIYF.

The rearrangement links TRBV7-2 to TRBJ2-1; 12 bases map to TRBD2. V shed 5 bases and J 7 bases; nucleotides not matched to a gene: 12. The CDR3 length is 17 residues. Germline CDR1 is SGHTA and CDR2 is FQGNSA. The CDR3 DNA sequence: TGTGCCAGCAGCACATTTGGTGGACTAGCGGGGAGGAATGAGCAGTTCTTC. It specifies CASSTFGGLAGRNEQFF.

The genes are TRBV9 and TRBJ2-3; D unresolved. Looked up from germline, CDR1 is SGDLS and CDR2 is YYNGEE. The CDR3 is made up of 15 amino acids. V was pared by 2 bases and J by 3 bases, with 13 bases between. This CDR3 is CASSVDEVETDTQYF. Written as DNA, the CDR3 is TGTGCCAGCAGCGTGGATGAGGTTGAGACAGATACGCAGTATTTT.

About this clone itself: One junction end does not reproduce the germline sequence, and a read error may be involved. Here the CDR3 DNA reads TGCGCGGGCGGGACAGGAGAAAAATTCTCTGGGGCCAACGTCCTGACTTTC. Translating gives CAGGTGEKFSGANVLTF. The V gene is TRBV18, the J gene TRBJ2-6; 8 bases agree with TRBD1. The CDR3 is made up of 17 amino acids. The V gene's germline CDR1 is KGHSH and CDR2 LQKENI. The variable domain in full, completed from reference TRBV18 and TRBJ2-6, reads NAGVMQNPRHLVRRRGQEARLRCSPMKGHSHVYWYRQLPEEGLKFMVYLQKENIIDESGMPKERFSAEFPKEGPSILRIQQVVRGDSAAYFCAGGTGEKFSGANVLTFGAGSRLTVL.

This chain joins TRBV12-5 and TRBJ1-5; D gene unclear. The CDR3 length is 17 residues. Per the germline V gene, CDR1 is LGHNT and CDR2 is FRNRAP. The V end was cut by 6 bases, the J end by 1 base, with 19 bases between. The CDR3 bases are TGTGCTAGTGGACACTTTAAAGAACATGGGAGCAATCAGCCCCAGCATTTT. Translation: CASGHFKEHGSNQPQHF.

The genes are TRBV7-9 and TRBJ1-1; D remains unclear. Germline CDR1 reads SEHNR; CDR2 reads FQNEAQ (reference sequence). This CDR3 is 12 amino acids long. Trimming took off 1 base at V and 10 bases at J, with 10 bases between the two ends. CDR3 DNA: TGTGCCAGCAGCTTAGACAGACACCCAGCTTTCTTT. It encodes CASSLDRHPAFF.

The chain carries TRBV27 and TRBJ2-6; the D gene is possibly TRBD2 (5 bases). V gave up 5 bases and J gave up 0 bases, with 20 bases separating them. Germline V gene sequence: CDR1 MNHEY, CDR2 SMNVEV (reference sequence). This CDR3 has 19 amino acids. This CDR3 reads CASSPSRGSRSSGANVLTF. The DNA of the CDR3 is TGTGCCAGCAGTCCATCTCGGGGATCTAGAAGCTCTGGGGCCAACGTCCTGACTTTC.

This chain joins TRBV15 and TRBJ2-5, with TRBD2 matching over 8 bases. Germline CDR1 and CDR2: LNHNV and YYDKDF (reference sequence). The CDR3 has 16 amino acids. The J segment lost 4 bases and the V segment lost 3 bases, leaving 10 bases of the junction unmatched. The CDR3 protein is CATSSCPGLEGETQYF. Written as DNA, the CDR3 is TGTGCCACCAGCAGCTGCCCGGGACTAGAGGGAGAGACCCAGTACTTC.

This chain links TRBV7-2 with TRBJ2-5; D not certain. Trimming pared 5 bases from V and 4 bases from J, leaving 8 bases between. Germline loops: CDR1 SGHTA, CDR2 FQGNSA. This CDR3 contains 12 residues. This CDR3 is CASSPTRETQYF. CDR3 DNA sequence: TGTGCCAGCAGCCCCACCCGAGAGACCCAGTACTTC.

The chain couples TRBV10-3 to TRBJ2-3, with 10 bases matching TRBD2. After removal of 0 bases from V and 1 base from J, the junction contained 7 bases not matched to a gene. Per the germline V gene, CDR1 is ENHRY and CDR2 is SYGVKD. The CDR3 length is 18 residues. The CDR3 loop is CAISESTEAGGGTDTQYF. Here the CDR3 DNA reads TGTGCCATCAGTGAGTCAACAGAAGCGGGGGGGGGCACAGATACGCAGTATTTT.

This chain joins TRBV9 and TRBJ2-2; TRBD1 aligns across 7 bases. The CDR3 runs 17 residues. Germline-derived CDR1 and CDR2 are SGDLS and YYNGEE. Trimming cost V 3 bases and J 8 bases; bases outside gene matches: 16. The CDR3 DNA reads TGTGCCAGCAGCGGCGACAGGGCACAGGGTTCAACGGGGGAGCTGTTTTTT. This translates into CASSGDRAQGSTGELFF.

The chain is built from TRBV5-1 and TRBJ2-2; 7 bases are shared with TRBD1. The CDR3 extends over 14 amino acids. In germline, CDR1 is SGHRS, CDR2 YFSETQ. V shed 6 bases and J 3 bases; nucleotides not matched to a gene: 5. The CDR3 region has the DNA TGCGCCAGCATGAGGGGGCGAGACACCGGGGAGCTGTTTTTT. Amino acid sequence: CASMRGRDTGELFF.

The gene calls are TRBV29-1 and TRBJ2-2; 8 nucleotides agree with TRBD1. Germline CDR1 reads SQVTM; CDR2 reads ANQGSEA. This CDR3 spans 16 amino acids. The V and J ends lost 0 bases and 4 bases, in that order; junction bases with no gene match: 7. The CDR3 coding sequence is TGCAGCGTTGAAGATGACAGGGGCGAGGCCACCGGGGAGCTGTTTTTT. Protein sequence: CSVEDDRGEATGELFF.

The chain uses TRBV7-9 and TRBJ2-7; 7 nucleotides align to TRBD1. This CDR3 contains 16 residues. The V and J ends lost 1 base and 4 bases, in that order; junction bases with no gene match: 10. Germline loops: CDR1 SEHNR, CDR2 FQNEAQ (reference sequence). The CDR3 loop reads CASSLDQDRLNYEQYF. As DNA, the CDR3 is TGTGCCAGCAGCTTAGATCAGGACAGGCTCAATTACGAGCAGTACTTC.

This chain links TRBV4-1 with TRBJ1-5; D is uncertain. CDR1 is MGHRA, CDR2 YSYEKL, per germline. This CDR3 region has 17 residues. Trimming shortened V by 0 bases and J by 0 bases, and 12 bases separated the two germline ends. The CDR3, as DNA: TGCGCCAGCAGCCAAGAGGCGGAGTACTATAGCAATCAGCCCCAGCATTTT. Amino acid sequence: CASSQEAEYYSNQPQHF.

The V gene is TRBV7-6, the J gene TRBJ1-1; 11 positions match TRBD1. The CDR3 consists of 16 residues. CDR1 and CDR2 from the germline V gene are SGHVS and FNYEAQ. J lost 4 bases, V lost 5 bases, and 9 bases had no gene match. CDR3 coding DNA: TGTGCCAGCAGCAGGGACAGGGGGATTTTTGCCACTGAAGCTTTCTTT. Translated: CASSRDRGIFATEAFF.

The chain has TRBV25-1 and TRBJ2-5; D not resolved. V shed 4 bases and J shed 2 bases, with 11 bases lying between them. CDR3 length: 14 residues. CDR1 is MGHDK, CDR2 SYGVNS, per germline. This CDR3 reads CASSGNMGQETQYF. The CDR3 DNA is TGTGCCAGCAGTGGAAACATGGGGCAAGAGACCCAGTACTTC.

V gene TRBV27 combines with J gene TRBJ1-1; no reliable D call. CDR1 MNHEY and CDR2 SMNVEV come from the germline V gene (reference sequence). V lost 3 bases to trimming and J lost 1 base, with 9 bases between them. The CDR3 sequence is 14 residues long. The chain's CDR3 is CASSFGHKNTEAFF. Written as DNA, the CDR3 is TGTGCCAGCAGTTTTGGGCACAAGAACACTGAAGCTTTCTTT.

This chain joins TRBV10-1 and TRBJ2-1, with D possibly matching TRBD1 (5 bases). Germline CDR1 and CDR2: WNHNN and SYGVQD (reference sequence). CDR3 length: 16 residues. Between the trimmed V and J ends, which lost 5 bases and 0 bases, there was a span of 14 bases. For the CDR3, the DNA is TGCGCCAGCAGTCAACCACAGGTGTCCTCCTACAATGAGCAGTTCTTC. This gives the protein CASSQPQVSSYNEQFF.

The V gene is TRBV28, the J gene TRBJ2-5; 13 positions agree with TRBD2. V lost 6 bases, J lost 1 base, and 11 bases stayed unmatched. This CDR3 spans 18 amino acids. Germline V lookup: CDR1 MDHEN, CDR2 SYDVKM. CDR3 DNA sequence: TGTGCCAGCAGCCGTCGGACTAGCGGGGGCCGGCCCCAAGAGACCCAGTACTTC. Translating gives CASSRRTSGGRPQETQYF.

The CDR3: CASSHRGPNQPQHF. The CDR3 region has the DNA TGTGCCAGCTCCCACAGGGGGCCGAATCAGCCCCAGCATTTT. This rearrangement joins TRBV18 to TRBJ1-5, with 9 nucleotides matching TRBD1. The CDR3 length is 14 residues. Germline values: CDR1 KGHSH, CDR2 LQKENI. The V gene end was trimmed by 6 bases and the J gene end by 4 bases; junction bases not matched to a gene: 4.

The rearrangement uses TRBV7-2 and TRBJ1-6, with 7 bases lining up with TRBD1. The CDR3 runs to 15 residues. Per germline, CDR1 SGHTA and CDR2 FQGNSA. Trimming at V came to 5 bases and at J to 5 bases, leaving 6 bases not matched to a gene. The CDR3 DNA is TGTGCCAGCAGCAGAGGACAGGCCAATAATTCACCCCTCCACTTT. Protein: CASSRGQANNSPLHF.

Here the CDR3 reads CASSLGQGIGDTQYF. The CDR3 nucleotides are TGCGCCAGCAGCTTGGGGCAGGGGATCGGAGATACGCAGTATTTT. The chain has TRBV5-1 and TRBJ2-3; TRBD1 might be the D (6 bases). Germline CDR1 reads SGHRS; CDR2 reads YFSETQ. Trimming took off 0 bases at V and 5 bases at J, with 13 bases between the two ends. CDR3 size: 15 residues.

This clone was detected once. The chain recombines TRBV29-1 with TRBJ2-7; weak D call: TRBD1 (6 bases). The CDR3 is 14 residues long. Trimming removed 7 bases from V and 0 bases from J, with 16 bases in between. Germline-derived CDR1 and CDR2 are SQVTM and ANQGSEA. CDR3 sequence reads: CSAINYRDSYEQYF. CDR3 DNA: TGCAGCGCTATAAATTACAGGGACTCCTACGAGCAGTACTTC.

This chain links TRBV7-3 with TRBJ2-5; the D is unclear. The V end lost 1 base, the J end lost 4 bases, and 10 bases lay between the germline ends. Germline lookup yields CDR1 SGHTA and CDR2 FQGTGA. The CDR3 has 14 residues. In DNA form, the CDR3 reads TGTGCCAGCAGCTTAAGCAAAGTTGGAGAGACCCAGTACTTC. Its protein is CASSLSKVGETQYF.

This clone has only one observation. The V and J genes are TRBV5-4 and TRBJ2-1, with 10 bases fitting TRBD1. The CDR3 length is 13 residues. The germline gives CDR1 SGHNT, CDR2 YYREEE (reference sequence). J was trimmed by 8 bases and V by 4 bases; bases with no gene match: 3. CDR3 sequence reads: CASSRTGGDEQFF. As DNA, the CDR3 is TGTGCCAGCAGCAGGACAGGGGGGGATGAGCAGTTCTTC.

This clone was seen a handful of times. V usage is TRBV4-3 and J usage is TRBJ2-7; possibly TRBD1 or TRBD2 for D (6 bases each). The CDR3 loop spans 17 amino acids. V gave up 2 bases and J gave up 10 bases, with 27 bases separating them. Germline V gene lookup returns CDR1 LGHNA and CDR2 YSLEER. The CDR3 loop reads CASSQQRGVAGRSGQYF. In nucleotides, the CDR3 is TGCGCCAGCAGCCAACAGAGGGGGGTGGCAGGGCGGTCCGGTCAGTACTTC.